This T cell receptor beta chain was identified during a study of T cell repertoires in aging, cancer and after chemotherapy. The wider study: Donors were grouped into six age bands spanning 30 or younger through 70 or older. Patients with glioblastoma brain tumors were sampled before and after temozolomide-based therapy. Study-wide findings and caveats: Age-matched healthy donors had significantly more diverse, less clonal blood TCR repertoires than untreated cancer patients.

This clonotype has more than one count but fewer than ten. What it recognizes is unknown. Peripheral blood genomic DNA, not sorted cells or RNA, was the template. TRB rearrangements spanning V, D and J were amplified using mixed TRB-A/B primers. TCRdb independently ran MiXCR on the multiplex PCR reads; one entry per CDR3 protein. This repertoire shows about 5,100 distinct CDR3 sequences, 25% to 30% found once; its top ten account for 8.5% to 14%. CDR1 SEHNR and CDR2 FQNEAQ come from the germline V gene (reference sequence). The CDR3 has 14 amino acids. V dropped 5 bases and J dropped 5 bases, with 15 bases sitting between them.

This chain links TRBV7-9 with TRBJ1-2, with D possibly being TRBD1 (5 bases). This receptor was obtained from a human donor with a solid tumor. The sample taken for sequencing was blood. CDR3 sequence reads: CASSRDSGGYGYTF. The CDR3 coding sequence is TGTGCCAGCAGCCGGGACTCCGGGGGGTATGGCTACACCTTC.